Following are 19 T cell receptor beta chains from one sample sequenced in a study of response to subunit inactivated influenza vaccine. TCRdb independently ran MiXCR on the RT-PCR reads; one entry per CDR3 protein. The repertoire holds roughly 700,000 distinct CDR3 sequences, approximately 15% seen once, with roughly 6.4% in the top ten. This sample comprised PBMCs from blood, obtained around 14 days before vaccination. These receptors came from a man aged 45-65 years who received an inactivated influenza vaccine.

The chain carries TRBV12-3 or TRBV12-4 and TRBJ2-3; TRBD2 matches 9 bases. The CDR3 runs to 16 residues. The J segment lost 4 bases and the V segment lost 1 base, leaving 6 bases of the junction unmatched. The CDR3 nucleotides read TGTGCCAGCAGTTTAGGCGGGGGGGTCTTCTCAGATACGCAGTATTTT. Encoded protein: CASSLGGGVFSDTQYF.

This clonotype was observed a few times. The chain carries TRBV20-1 and TRBJ2-2, with a weak D call TRBD2 (7 bases). Trimming cost V 3 bases and J 2 bases, with 16 bases left between them. The germline V gene has CDR1 DFQATT and CDR2 SNEGSKA (reference sequence). CDR3 length: 16 residues. The CDR3 reads CSASPGGLTNTGELFF. CDR3 nucleotide sequence: TGCAGTGCTAGCCCCGGGGGGCTAACTAACACCGGGGAGCTGTTTTTT.

The chain couples TRBV29-1 to TRBJ2-3, with 9 nucleotides matching TRBD1. CDR1 and CDR2 (germline): SQVTM, ANQGSEA. After removal of 2 bases from V and 2 bases from J, the junction contained 8 bases not matched to a gene. The CDR3 runs to 16 residues. DNA of the CDR3: TGCAGCGTTGAAAGACCCGGGACAGGGCACACAGATACGCAGTATTTT. This translates into CSVERPGTGHTDTQYF.

This clonotype was counted a few times. The chain carries TRBV29-1 and TRBJ2-2; 8 positions match TRBD1. Germline V gives CDR1 SQVTM, CDR2 ANQGSEA. V lost 4 bases and J lost 6; bases outside the gene matches: 4. CDR3 size: 13 residues. CDR3 amino acids: CSVGQGAPGELFF. The CDR3 DNA sequence: TGCAGCGTTGGGCAGGGGGCGCCCGGGGAGCTGTTTTTT.

The CDR3 here is CASSGTGVDTDTQYF. The CDR3, as DNA: TGTGCCAGCAGCGGGACAGGGGTGGACACAGATACGCAGTATTTT. The V call is TRBV25-1, the J call TRBJ2-3, with 10 bases aligning to TRBD1. Germline V gene sequence: CDR1 MGHDK, CDR2 SYGVNS. The CDR3 runs to 15 residues. The J segment lost 2 bases and the V segment lost 6 bases, leaving 5 bases of the junction unmatched.

This clonotype showed up many times. This sequence joins TRBV20-1 and TRBJ2-7, with 10 bases lining up with TRBD1. CDR3 length equals 13 residues. V lost 6 bases, J lost 4 bases, and 6 bases stayed unmatched. Germline loops: CDR1 DFQATT, CDR2 SNEGSKA (reference sequence). CDR3 coding DNA: TGCAGTGCATCTGGACAGGGGGGATACGAGCAGTACTTC. This translates into CSASGQGGYEQYF.

This clonotype was counted between two and nine times. The gene calls are TRBV10-3 and TRBJ2-7; 7 nucleotides align to TRBD1. The length of the CDR3 is 12 residues. The trim removed 8 bases at V and 6 bases at J, leaving 7 bases unmatched. Germline loops: CDR1 ENHRY, CDR2 SYGVKD. In nucleotides, the CDR3 is TGTGCCATCTCTAGGGGGCAAGGCGAGCAGTACTTC. It encodes CAISRGQGEQYF.

V is TRBV7-9 and J is TRBJ1-2; a weak D match, TRBD1 (5 bases). Trimming removed 5 bases from V and 6 bases from J, with 16 bases in between. The CDR3 totals 14 residues. The germline CDR1 and CDR2 sequences are SEHNR and FQNEAQ (reference sequence). CDR3 protein: CASSRDLFKDGYTF. As DNA, the CDR3 is TGTGCCAGCAGCCGGGACCTTTTTAAGGATGGCTACACCTTC.

This clonotype was seen a few times. This chain uses TRBV4-2 with TRBJ2-5; 7 bases are a match to TRBD1. Germline V CDR1 and CDR2: LGHNA, YNFKEQ. CDR3 length equals 15 residues. The V and J ends lost 4 bases and 5 bases, in that order; junction bases with no gene match: 10. CDR3 sequence: CASSPRQGVGETQYF. The CDR3 DNA is TGTGCCAGCAGCCCTCGTCAGGGGGTAGGGGAGACCCAGTACTTC.

This clonotype was recorded a few times. This chain joins TRBV28 and TRBJ1-6, with D hard to call. Germline CDR1 is MDHEN and CDR2 is SYDVKM. V lost 2 bases and J lost 6, with 8 bases in between. The CDR3 sequence is 14 residues long. The CDR3 region is CASSLPGANSPLHF. The CDR3 DNA follows: TGTGCCAGCAGTTTACCGGGAGCTAATTCACCCCTCCACTTT. The complete variable domain, with remaining parts taken from reference TRBV28 and TRBJ1-6, reads DVKVTQSSRYLVKRTGEKVFLECVQDMDHENMFWYRQDPGLGLRLIYFSYDVKMKEKGDIPEGYSVSREKKERFSLILESASTNQTSMYLCASSLPGANSPLHFGNGTRLTVT.

This clonotype has just a few counts. The V and J genes are TRBV29-1 and TRBJ2-1; 7 bases are a match to TRBD2. CDR1 SQVTM and CDR2 ANQGSEA come from the germline V gene. V lost 7 bases, J lost 7 bases, and 7 bases stayed unmatched. The CDR3 extends over 12 amino acids. CDR3 in DNA: TGCAGCGCACCAGCGGGGTCGAATGAGCAGTTCTTC. Its translation: CSAPAGSNEQFF.

In its sample, this clonotype was seen a few times. V and J are TRBV15 and TRBJ2-1, with 9 bases identical to TRBD1. Germline CDR1 LNHNV, CDR2 YYDKDF (reference sequence). The CDR3 contains 17 residues. Germline trimming cut 0 bases from V and 7 bases from J; bases unmatched to any gene: 10. The CDR3 DNA is TGTGCCACCAGCAGAGATTTAACGGGGACAGGGTATAATGAGCAGTTCTTC. This encodes CATSRDLTGTGYNEQFF.

In the case of this clonotype: This may come from a read error, since a much larger clone is one base off. The V gene is TRBV6-2 or TRBV6-3, the J gene TRBJ2-7; D gene unclear. The length of the CDR3 is 12 residues. V lost 5 bases, J lost 3 bases, and 8 bases lay in between. CDR1 is MNHEY and CDR2 is SVGEGT in the germline V gene. The CDR3 nucleotides read TGTGCCAGCAGTCCCTGGGACTACGAGCAGTACTTC. This translates into CASSPWDYEQYF.

The chain uses TRBV11-2 and TRBJ2-7; TRBD1 matches at 8 bases. The germline V gene encodes CDR1 SGHAT and CDR2 FQNNGV. This CDR3 has 15 amino acids. J was trimmed by 5 bases and V by 5 bases; bases with no gene match: 11. CDR3 protein: CASSITLTGVDEQYF. DNA for the CDR3: TGTGCCAGCAGCATTACACTGACAGGGGTCGACGAGCAGTACTTC.

The chain employs TRBV5-1 and TRBJ2-2, with D hard to call. V shed 0 bases and J shed 7 bases, with 13 bases lying between them. Germline CDR1 SGHRS, CDR2 YFSETQ. The CDR3 is made up of 15 amino acids. Here the CDR3 reads CASSLVTGFSGELFF. The DNA for the CDR3 is TGCGCCAGCAGCTTGGTTACTGGATTCAGCGGGGAGCTGTTTTTT.

The chain recombines TRBV6-2 or TRBV6-3 with TRBJ1-4; D uncertain. The V gene lost 2 bases and the J gene lost 0 bases, with 7 bases spanning the gap. The CDR3 loop spans 15 amino acids. Looked up from germline, CDR1 is MNHEY and CDR2 is SVGEGT. The CDR3 nucleotides read TGTGCCAGCAGTTACGATGGGACAACTAATGAAAAACTGTTTTTT. Translated: CASSYDGTTNEKLFF.

The chain recombines TRBV5-1 with TRBJ1-3; D is possibly TRBD1 (5 bases). CDR3 size: 14 residues. V was shortened by 4 bases and J by 3 bases, with 11 bases between the two germline ends. Per the germline V gene, CDR1 is SGHRS and CDR2 is YFSETQ. The CDR3 reads CASSVDRNGNTIYF. The DNA for the CDR3 is TGCGCCAGCAGCGTCGACAGAAATGGAAACACCATATATTTT.

This clonotype was observed many times. V usage is TRBV27 and J usage is TRBJ2-5; 12 nucleotides agree with TRBD1. This CDR3 region has 14 residues. The germline gives CDR1 MNHEY, CDR2 SMNVEV (reference sequence). The V segment lost 6 bases and the J segment 4 bases; nucleotides outside the gene matches: 3. The CDR3, as DNA: TGTGCCAGCAGCAGGGACAGGGGGCGAGAGACCCAGTACTTC. Its protein is CASSRDRGRETQYF.

With regard to this clonotype: A junction boundary mismatches the germline segment, possibly from a read error. The V call is TRBV20-1, the J call TRBJ2-5; 10 bases align to TRBD1. Germline V gene lookup returns CDR1 DFQATT and CDR2 SNEGSKA (reference sequence). The CDR3 has 14 residues. The CDR3 loop is CSARGGTGEETQCF. In DNA form, the CDR3 reads TGCAGTGCTAGAGGGGGGACAGGGGAAGAGACCCAGTGCTTC.